This T cell receptor (beta chain) stems from a study of cytomegalovirus exposure and HLA in healthy donors. In its sample, this clone was seen once. Its antigen is currently unknown. Findings and caveats of the study: A later analysis appeared to link common viral pathogens to several of the most significant clusters. Earlier findings revealed that most TCR beta V segments proved productive either about 87% or about 30% of the time.

The study ran its PCR with 60 Vbeta and 13 Jbeta primers. Profiled with immunoSEQ multiplex PCR; TCRdb holds only in-frame clones, not every one. The table lists 150,000 to 180,000 clones, roughly 74% of them singletons. The TCR comes from a man aged 18 to 29 in good health and CMV-seronegative. Sequenced sample: PBMCs.

The CDR3 loop reads CSVAWDRNTGELFF. CDR3 sequence (DNA): TGCAGCGTTGCCTGGGACAGGAACACCGGGGAGCTGTTTTTT. The V gene is TRBV29-1, the J gene TRBJ2-2; 7 positions match TRBD1. This CDR3 region has 14 residues. Germline CDR1 is SQVTM and CDR2 is ANQGSEA. Unmatched junction bases numbered 3, after V lost 4 bases and J lost 1 base.